Below, 23 T cell receptor beta chains from the same sample are listed, as sequenced in a study of shared clonotypes between healthy human individuals. Sequencing was performed with immunoSEQ multiplex PCR; in TCRdb, only in-frame clones are kept and a portion is missing. Of about 610,000 clones in the sample, approximately 97% were seen once. Sequencing used naive CD4+ T cells sorted from blood. Subset indicated: CD45RA+ positively selected. The receptors originated from a woman aged 30 to 39 in good health.

The chain couples TRBV13 to TRBJ1-5; D gene ambiguous. The germline gives CDR1 PRHDT, CDR2 FYEKMQ (reference sequence). The CDR3 runs to 12 residues. Trimming removed 5 bases at V and 7 bases at J, with 9 bases between. CDR3 protein: CASSPPIQPQHF. CDR3 nucleotides: TGTGCCAGCAGCCCCCCTATCCAGCCCCAGCATTTT.

Only one count was recorded for this clone. The rearrangement uses TRBV28 and TRBJ1-1; D remains ambiguous. Germline V gives CDR1 MDHEN, CDR2 SYDVKM. The CDR3 consists of 12 residues. Trimming cost V 3 bases and J 0 bases, with 2 bases left between them. Here the CDR3 DNA reads TGTGCCAGCAGTTTTATGAACACTGAAGCTTTCTTT. It yields the protein CASSFMNTEAFF.

V is TRBV6-5 and J is TRBJ2-1; D is perhaps TRBD2 (5 bases). Deletions cut 3 bases from V and 4 bases from J, with 10 bases between. CDR1 and CDR2 from the germline V gene are MNHEY and SVGAGI. This CDR3 is built from 14 residues. The CDR3 nucleotides are TGTGCCAGCAGTTATGGACTTAGTTACAATGAGCAGTTCTTC. Its protein is CASSYGLSYNEQFF.

The chain recombines TRBV7-9 with TRBJ1-1, with 9 bases matching TRBD1. The trim removed 6 bases at V and 4 bases at J, leaving 6 bases unmatched. The CDR3 sequence is 14 residues long. Germline V gene lookup returns CDR1 SEHNR and CDR2 FQNEAQ (reference sequence). CDR3 in DNA: TGTGCCAGCAGGGGAGACAGGGGGTTCACTGAAGCTTTCTTT. Residues: CASRGDRGFTEAFF.

This rearrangement joins TRBV27 to TRBJ2-7, with TRBD1 as a possible D gene (5 bases). CDR1 and CDR2 from the germline V gene are MNHEY and SMNVEV (reference sequence). The CDR3 extends over 13 amino acids. Trimming cost V 6 bases and J 0 bases, with 9 bases left between them. CDR3 coding DNA: TGTGCCAGCAGCCAACAGGCCTCCTACGAGCAGTACTTC. Protein: CASSQQASYEQYF.

V gene TRBV19 combines with J gene TRBJ1-2; D is unclear. The V end was cut by 3 bases, the J end by 4 bases, with 12 bases between. The CDR3 sequence is 14 residues long. Germline V gene sequence: CDR1 LNHDA, CDR2 SQIVND (reference sequence). The CDR3 DNA is TGTGCCAGTAGTATGATGGCAGCCCTCTATGGCTACACCTTC. Translated, it gives CASSMMAALYGYTF.

J is TRBJ2-5 and V is TRBV11-2; a weak D match, TRBD1 (6 bases). The J call is doubtful: the DNA matches TRBJ2-7 better. The CDR3 contains 16 residues. The germline CDR1 and CDR2 sequences are SGHAT and FQNNGV. The CDR3 DNA sequence: TGTGCCAGCAGACATTACAAAAGCCGGGACAACCACGAGCAGTACTTC. Translated, it gives CASRHYKSRDNHEQYF.

The V and J genes are TRBV4-1 and TRBJ2-3; D uncertain. The CDR3 totals 15 residues. V lost 1 base, J lost 0 bases, and 8 bases lay in between. Germline V CDR1 and CDR2: MGHRA, YSYEKL. CDR3 sequence: CASSQARQSTDTQYF. The DNA for the CDR3 is TGCGCCAGCAGCCAAGCTCGGCAGAGCACAGATACGCAGTATTTT.

The chain uses TRBV7-9 and TRBJ2-7, with D hard to call. This CDR3 is 14 amino acids long. Germline assignment: CDR1 SEHNR and CDR2 FQNEAQ (reference sequence). Trimming stripped 5 bases from V and 3 bases from J, with 14 bases between. DNA for the CDR3: TGTGCCAGCAGCAAACCCCCACAAAGCTACGAGCAGTACTTC. Its protein product is CASSKPPQSYEQYF.

The chain recombines TRBV28 with TRBJ2-3; 10 nucleotides line up with TRBD2. The germline CDR1 and CDR2 sequences are MDHEN and SYDVKM. The CDR3 runs to 16 residues. V gave up 8 bases and J gave up 4 bases; unmatched junction bases: 12. CDR3 protein: CASGAAGLARADTQYF. CDR3 bases: TGTGCCAGCGGAGCCGCGGGACTAGCGAGGGCAGATACGCAGTATTTT.

Concerning this clone: At one end, the junction sequence differs from germline, possibly due to a read error. Distinct nucleotide sequences in the sample also encode this CDR3. The chain recombines TRBV5-1 with TRBJ2-5; no definite D call. This CDR3 region has 12 residues. Germline V CDR1 and CDR2: SGHRS, YFSETQ. In nucleotides, the CDR3 is TGCGCCAGCAGTTTGGCCCAAGAGACCCAGTACTTC. Encoded protein: CASSLAQETQYF.

The rearrangement joins TRBV5-1 to TRBJ2-5; no firm D call. The end of the DNA fits TRBJ2-7 better, so the J call may be wrong. The CDR3 contains 14 residues. Germline CDR1 is SGHRS and CDR2 is YFSETQ. The CDR3 sequence: CASRVGYRKGEQYF. As DNA, the CDR3 is TGCGCCAGTAGGGTTGGGTATCGAAAAGGCGAGCAGTACTTC.

This rearrangement joins TRBV27 to TRBJ2-2, with D possibly being TRBD2 (6 bases). The CDR3 consists of 15 residues. The V and J ends lost 3 bases and 1 base respectively, with 9 bases between them. The germline V gene has CDR1 MNHEY and CDR2 SMNVEV (reference sequence). CDR3 in DNA: TGTGCCAGCAGTTTTAGCGGAGGGAACACCGGGGAGCTGTTTTTT. Residues: CASSFSGGNTGELFF.

The chain uses TRBV7-1 and TRBJ2-7; D remains ambiguous. TRBV7-1 is designated an ORF whose function remains uncertain. CDR3 size: 11 residues. Trimming cost V 6 bases and J 2 bases, with 5 bases left between them. In nucleotides, the CDR3 is TGTGCCAGCAGTTCGGCCTACGAGCAGTACTTC. Protein: CASSSAYEQYF.

The genes are TRBV6-6 and TRBJ2-2; D is unclear. Trimming left V 8 bases short and J 3 bases short, with 13 bases between. Germline loops: CDR1 MNHNY, CDR2 SVGAGI (reference sequence). This CDR3 has 14 residues. The CDR3 here is CASLTDRDTGELFF. Written as DNA, the CDR3 is TGTGCCAGCTTAACGGACCGTGACACCGGGGAGCTGTTTTTT.

This chain connects TRBV27 to TRBJ1-5; perhaps TRBD1 as D (5 bases). Germline V gene sequence: CDR1 MNHEY, CDR2 SMNVEV (reference sequence). V lost 0 bases and J lost 1, with 10 bases in between. The CDR3 spans 16 residues. The CDR3 here is CASSLSGGLSNQPQHF. The CDR3 bases are TGTGCCAGCAGTTTATCGGGGGGGTTAAGCAATCAGCCCCAGCATTTT.

The chain carries TRBV19 and TRBJ1-1, with 8 bases fitting TRBD1. This CDR3 region has 14 residues. From germline, CDR1 is LNHDA and CDR2 SQIVND (reference sequence). Trimming at V came to 10 bases and at J to 5 bases, leaving 12 bases not matched to a gene. CDR3 amino acids: CATVSLGTGTEAFF. The CDR3 nucleotides read TGTGCCACCGTCTCACTCGGGACAGGTACTGAAGCTTTCTTT.

As DNA, the CDR3 is TGTGCCAGCAGCGGAGGACTAGCGGACTACAATGAGCAGTTCTTC. This gives the protein CASSGGLADYNEQFF. V gene TRBV5-4 combines with J gene TRBJ2-1; 10 nucleotides align to TRBD2. Trimming took 4 bases from V and 3 from J; bases not matched to a gene: 4. The CDR3 runs to 15 residues. Germline assignment: CDR1 SGHNT and CDR2 YYREEE (reference sequence). Full variable domain (outside the CDR3, taken from reference TRBV5-4 and TRBJ2-1): ETGVTQSPTHLIKTRGQQVTLRCSSQSGHNTVSWYQQALGQGPQFIFQYYREEENGRGNFPPRFSGLQFPNYSSELNVNALELDDSALYLCASSGGLADYNEQFFGPGTRLTVL.

The V and J genes are TRBV2 and TRBJ1-5; the D is unclear. The CDR3 covers 16 residues. V gave up 2 bases and J gave up 1 base, with 12 bases separating them. Germline assignment: CDR1 SNHLY and CDR2 FYNNEI. CDR3 residues: CASSEQAGGSNQPQHF. The CDR3 DNA reads TGTGCCAGCAGTGAACAGGCAGGAGGGAGCAATCAGCCCCAGCATTTT.

The genes are TRBV5-4 and TRBJ2-7; D possibly corresponds to TRBD1 (5 bases). From germline, CDR1 is SGHNT and CDR2 YYREEE (reference sequence). CDR3 size: 14 residues. V was shortened by 0 bases and J by 2 bases, with 9 bases between the two germline ends. The CDR3 protein is CASSLGQNPYEQYF. CDR3 bases: TGTGCCAGCAGCTTGGGACAGAACCCCTACGAGCAGTACTTC. Full variable domain (remainder filled in from reference TRBV5-4 and TRBJ2-7): ETGVTQSPTHLIKTRGQQVTLRCSSQSGHNTVSWYQQALGQGPQFIFQYYREEENGRGNFPPRFSGLQFPNYSSELNVNALELDDSALYLCASSLGQNPYEQYFGPGTRLTVT.

This clone has only one observation. The chain employs TRBV11-2 and TRBJ2-7; no clear D gene. The CDR3 has 13 amino acids. V was trimmed by 0 bases and J by 6 bases, leaving 9 bases between them. The germline V gene encodes CDR1 SGHAT and CDR2 FQNNGV. The CDR3 DNA reads as TGTGCCAGCAGCTTAGAAGGGCAGGCCGAGCAGTACTTC. Translation gives CASSLEGQAEQYF. Full variable domain (remainder filled in from reference TRBV11-2 and TRBJ2-7): EAGVAQSPRYKIIEKRQSVAFWCNPISGHATLYWYQQILGQGPKLLIQFQNNGVVDDSQLPKDRFSAERLKGVDSTLKIQPAKLEDSAVYLCASSLEGQAEQYFGPGTRLTVT.

V is TRBV15 and J is TRBJ2-7; D could derive from TRBD1 or TRBD2 (6 bases each). V lost 0 bases and J lost 3, with 24 bases in between. Germline-derived CDR1 and CDR2 are LNHNV and YYDKDF (reference sequence). The CDR3 runs 19 residues. CDR3 region: CATSRDGGTPTGLIYEQYF. The DNA of the CDR3 is TGTGCCACCAGCAGAGATGGCGGGACACCTACTGGGTTAATCTACGAGCAGTACTTC.

CDR3 sequence (DNA): TGTGCCAGCAGCCCCAGGGGGCTCGAGCAGTACTTC. It is translated as CASSPRGLEQYF. V is TRBV28 and J is TRBJ2-5, with 8 bases that match TRBD1. Gene TRBJ2-7 matches the end of the DNA better, so the J call may be wrong. The germline gives CDR1 MDHEN, CDR2 SYDVKM. The CDR3 has 12 amino acids.